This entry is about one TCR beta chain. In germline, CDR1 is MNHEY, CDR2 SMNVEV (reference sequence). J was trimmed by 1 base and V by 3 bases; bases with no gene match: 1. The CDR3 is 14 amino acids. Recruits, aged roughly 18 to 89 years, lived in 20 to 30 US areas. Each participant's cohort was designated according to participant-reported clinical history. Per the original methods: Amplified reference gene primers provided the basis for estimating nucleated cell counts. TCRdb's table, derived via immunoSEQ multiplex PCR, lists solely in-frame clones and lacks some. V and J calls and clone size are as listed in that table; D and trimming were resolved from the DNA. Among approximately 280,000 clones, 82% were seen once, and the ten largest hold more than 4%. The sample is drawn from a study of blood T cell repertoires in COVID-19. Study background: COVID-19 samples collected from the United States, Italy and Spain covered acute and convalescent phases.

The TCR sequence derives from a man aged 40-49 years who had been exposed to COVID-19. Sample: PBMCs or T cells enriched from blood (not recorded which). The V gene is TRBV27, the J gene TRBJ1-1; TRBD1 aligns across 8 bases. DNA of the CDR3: TGTGCCAGCAGTTTTGACAGGGGGAACACTGAAGCTTTCTTT. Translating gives CASSFDRGNTEAFF.